This section outlines one TCR beta chain sequence together with its context. Germline V gene data show CDR1 as SGHRS and CDR2 as YFSETQ. The CDR3 consists of 16 residues. V lost 8 bases and J lost 0, with 19 bases in between. These data come from a study of blood T cell repertoires in COVID-19. Sequencing was performed with immunoSEQ multiplex PCR; in TCRdb, only in-frame clones are kept and a portion is missing. The sample lists under 350,000 clones, around 92% seen once, with 1.8% in the top ten. Sequenced input: peripheral blood. V and J are TRBV5-1 and TRBJ2-3, with a possible D match to TRBD1 (6 bases). This clonotype was obtained from a woman in her twenties or thirties with COVID-19, enrolled during active disease. The CDR3 reads CASILGHRSSTDTQYF. The CDR3 nucleotides are TGCGCCAGTATATTGGGACATCGCTCTAGCACAGATACGCAGTATTTT.